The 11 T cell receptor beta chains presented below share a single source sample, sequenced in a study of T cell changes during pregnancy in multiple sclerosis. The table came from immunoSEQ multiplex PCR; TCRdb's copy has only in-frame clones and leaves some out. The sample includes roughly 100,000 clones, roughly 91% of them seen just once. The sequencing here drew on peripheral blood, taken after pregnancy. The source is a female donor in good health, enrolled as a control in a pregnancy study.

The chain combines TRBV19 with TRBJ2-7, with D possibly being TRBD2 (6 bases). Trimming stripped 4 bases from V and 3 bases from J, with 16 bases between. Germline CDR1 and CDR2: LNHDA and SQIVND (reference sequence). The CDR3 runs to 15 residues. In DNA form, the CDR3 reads TGTGCCAGTAGTAACCCCAGCGGAGGGGTCTACGAGCAGTACTTC. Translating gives CASSNPSGGVYEQYF.

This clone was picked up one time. The DNA for the CDR3 is TGCGCCAGCAGCTTGGGGACAGGGCGAACTGAAGCTTTCTTT. Protein: CASSLGTGRTEAFF. The rearrangement joins TRBV5-1 to TRBJ1-1, with 8 bases identical to TRBD1. The CDR3 sequence is 14 residues long. CDR1 SGHRS and CDR2 YFSETQ come from the germline V gene. The J segment lost 5 bases and the V segment lost 0 bases, leaving 3 bases of the junction unmatched. The full variable domain, completed using reference TRBV5-1 and TRBJ1-1, is KAGVTQTPRYLIKTRGQQVTLSCSPISGHRSVSWYQQTPGQGLQFLFEYFSETQRNKGNFPGRFSGRQFSNSRSEMNVSTLELGDSALYLCASSLGTGRTEAFFGQGTRLTVV.

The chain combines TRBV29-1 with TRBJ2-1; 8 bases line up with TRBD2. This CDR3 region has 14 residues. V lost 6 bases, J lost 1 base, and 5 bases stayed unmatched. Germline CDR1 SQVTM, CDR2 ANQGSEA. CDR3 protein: CSVVAGKSYNEQFF. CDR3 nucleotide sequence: TGCAGCGTAGTAGCGGGGAAATCCTACAATGAGCAGTTCTTC.

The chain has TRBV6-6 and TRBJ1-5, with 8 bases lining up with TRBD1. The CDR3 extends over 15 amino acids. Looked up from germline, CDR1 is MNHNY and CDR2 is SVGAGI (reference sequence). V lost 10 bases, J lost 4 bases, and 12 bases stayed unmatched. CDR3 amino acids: CATLRGGQGNQPQHF. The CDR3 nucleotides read TGTGCCACCCTGCGGGGAGGACAGGGTAATCAGCCCCAGCATTTT.

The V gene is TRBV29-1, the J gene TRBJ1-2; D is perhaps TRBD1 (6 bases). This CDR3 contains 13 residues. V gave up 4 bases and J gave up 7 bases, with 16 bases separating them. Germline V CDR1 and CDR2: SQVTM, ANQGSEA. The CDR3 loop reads CSVVGGLGGGYTF. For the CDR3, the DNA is TGCAGCGTTGTGGGGGGGCTGGGCGGTGGCTACACCTTC.

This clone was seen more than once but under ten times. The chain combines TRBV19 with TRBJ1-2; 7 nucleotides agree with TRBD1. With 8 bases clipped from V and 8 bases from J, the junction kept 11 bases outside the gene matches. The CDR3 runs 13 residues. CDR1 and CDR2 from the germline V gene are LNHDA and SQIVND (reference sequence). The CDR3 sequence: CASDKRDREGYTF. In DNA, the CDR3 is TGTGCCAGTGATAAACGAGACAGGGAAGGCTACACCTTC. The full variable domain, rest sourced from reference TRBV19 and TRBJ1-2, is DGGITQSPKYLFRKEGQNVTLSCEQNLNHDAMYWYRQDPGQGLRLIYYSQIVNDFQKGDIAEGYSVSREKKESFPLTVTSAQKNPTAFYLCASDKRDREGYTFGSGTRLTVV.

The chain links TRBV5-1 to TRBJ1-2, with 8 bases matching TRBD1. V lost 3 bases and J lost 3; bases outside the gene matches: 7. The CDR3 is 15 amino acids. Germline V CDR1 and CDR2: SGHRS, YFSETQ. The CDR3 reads CASSYGQGGDYGYTF. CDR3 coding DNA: TGCGCCAGCAGCTACGGACAGGGTGGTGACTATGGCTACACCTTC.

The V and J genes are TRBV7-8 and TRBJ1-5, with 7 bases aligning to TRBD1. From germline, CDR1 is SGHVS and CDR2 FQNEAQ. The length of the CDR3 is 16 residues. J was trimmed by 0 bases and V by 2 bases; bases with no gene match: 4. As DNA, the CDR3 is TGTGCCAGCAGCTTAAACACAGGGGATAGCAATCAGCCCCAGCATTTT. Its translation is CASSLNTGDSNQPQHF. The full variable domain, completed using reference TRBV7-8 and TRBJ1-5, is GAGVSQSPRYKVAKRGQDVALRCDPISGHVSLFWYQQALGQGPEFLTYFQNEAQLDKSGLPSDRFFAERPEGSVSTLKIQRTQQEDSAVYLCASSLNTGDSNQPQHFGDGTRLSIL.

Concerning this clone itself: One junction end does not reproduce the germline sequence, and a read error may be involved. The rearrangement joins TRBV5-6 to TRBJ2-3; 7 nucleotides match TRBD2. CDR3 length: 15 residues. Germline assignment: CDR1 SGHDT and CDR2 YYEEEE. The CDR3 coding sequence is TGTACCAGCAGCTTGGTCGGGGGGATCACAGATACGCAGTATTTT. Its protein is CTSSLVGGITDTQYF.

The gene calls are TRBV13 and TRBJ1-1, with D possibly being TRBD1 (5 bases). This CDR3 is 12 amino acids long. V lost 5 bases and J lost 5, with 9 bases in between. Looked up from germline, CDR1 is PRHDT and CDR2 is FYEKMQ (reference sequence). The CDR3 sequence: CASSPGKTEAFF. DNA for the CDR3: TGTGCCAGCAGCCCAGGGAAGACTGAAGCTTTCTTT.

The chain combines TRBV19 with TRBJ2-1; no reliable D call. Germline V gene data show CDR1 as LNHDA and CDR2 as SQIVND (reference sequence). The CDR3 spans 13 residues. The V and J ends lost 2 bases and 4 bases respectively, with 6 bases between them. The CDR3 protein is CASSIQLYNEQFF. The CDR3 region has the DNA TGTGCCAGTAGTATACAACTTTACAATGAGCAGTTCTTC.